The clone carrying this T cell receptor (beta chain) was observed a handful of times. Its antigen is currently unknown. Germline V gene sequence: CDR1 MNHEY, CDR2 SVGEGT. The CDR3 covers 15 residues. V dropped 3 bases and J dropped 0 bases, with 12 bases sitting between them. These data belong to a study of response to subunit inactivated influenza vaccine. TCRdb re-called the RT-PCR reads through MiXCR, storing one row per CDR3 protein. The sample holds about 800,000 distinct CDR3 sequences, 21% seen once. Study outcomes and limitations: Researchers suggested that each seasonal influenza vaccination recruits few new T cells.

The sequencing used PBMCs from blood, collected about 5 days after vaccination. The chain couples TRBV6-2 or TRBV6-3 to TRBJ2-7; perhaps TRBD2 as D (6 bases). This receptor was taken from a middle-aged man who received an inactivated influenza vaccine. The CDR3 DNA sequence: TGTGCCAGCAGTTATACATCTAGCGCCTCCTACGAGCAGTACTTC. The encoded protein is CASSYTSSASYEQYF.